Listed below are T cell receptor beta chains from one sample, sequenced in a study of early T cells in non-severe SARS-CoV-2 infection. TCRdb re-called the 5' RACE reads with MiXCR, one entry per CDR3 protein. The data contain about 32,000 distinct CDR3 sequences, 5% to 6.5% of them singletons. The source material was whole blood. These receptors were taken from an adult who was a healthcare worker with PCR-confirmed SARS-CoV-2 infection or an uninfected control (not recorded which). The CDR3 runs from the conserved cysteine through the conserved F or W. The order of the fields is clone size, D gene, V gene, J gene, CDR3 DNA, CDR3 protein. The D gene is left open where the match is weak. Not every row has a clone size; where given, it reads once, few, many or a size class.

>few|-|TRBV12-3/TRBV12-4|TRBJ2-5
TGTGCCAGCAGTTTAGGTCAGGGGTGGGAGACCCAGTACTTC
CASSLGQGWETQYF
>-|TRBD2|TRBV11-2|TRBJ2-1
TGTGCCAGCAGCTTAGTCCTAGCGGGAGGTTACAATGAGCAGTTCTTC
CASSLVLAGGYNEQFF
>few|-|TRBV7-9|TRBJ2-1
TGTGCCAGCAGACTAACACCCGATGAGCAGTTCTTC
CASRLTPDEQFF
>many|-|TRBV5-1|TRBJ1-5
TGCGCCAGCAGCTTGGACGGGACTCCGCATCAGCCCCAGCATTTT
CASSLDGTPHQPQHF
>-|-|TRBV28|TRBJ2-2
TGTGCCAGCAGTTTGGAGACAGGGAACACCGGGGAGCTGTTTTTT
CASSLETGNTGELFF
>many|-|TRBV6-6|TRBJ1-1
TGTGCCAGCAGCCCAAACGCGGAGAACACTGAAGCTTTCTTT
CASSPNAENTEAFF
>few|-|TRBV5-5|TRBJ2-1
TGTGCCAGCAGCTTTGGGACGGGTACCTACAATGAGCAGTTCTTC
CASSFGTGTYNEQFF
>-|-|TRBV12-3/TRBV12-4|TRBJ1-1
TGTGCCAGCAGCCGACGGCTGAACACTGAAGCTTTCTTT
CASSRRLNTEAFF
>-|TRBD2|TRBV7-9|TRBJ2-2
TGTGCCAGCAGCATTAGCGGGAGAAACGGGGAGCTGTTTTTT
CASSISGRNGELFF
>many|-|TRBV19|TRBJ2-6
TGTGCCAGTAGTATCTCGCAGATCGGGGCCAACGTCCTGACTTTC
CASSISQIGANVLTF
>few|TRBD2|TRBV7-6|TRBJ2-1
TGTGCCAGCAGCTCACGGCCCGGGACTAGCGGAAAGTTCTTC
CASSSRPGTSGKFF
>-|TRBD2|TRBV15|TRBJ2-2
TGTGCCACCAGCAGAGATAAGCGGGGAGGGGACACCGGGGAGCTGTTTTTT
CATSRDKRGGDTGELFF
>many|-|TRBV7-2|TRBJ1-2
TGTGCCAGCAGCCACGCTAGGGCCTTTGGGTATGGCTACACCTTC
CASSHARAFGYGYTF
>many|TRBD1|TRBV7-2|TRBJ2-7
TGTGCCAGCAGCTTGGACAGGGGCAACTTCTACGAGCAGTACTTC
CASSLDRGNFYEQYF
>many|TRBD1|TRBV7-9|TRBJ1-1
TGTGCCAGCAGCGCGCTGAGCAGGGGGCAGACTGAAGCTTTCTTT
CASSALSRGQTEAFF
>few|-|TRBV7-2|TRBJ2-1
TGTGCCAGCAGCTTAATGGGGACACCCCGGGGGAATGAGCAGTTCTTC
CASSLMGTPRGNEQFF
>many|-|TRBV4-3|TRBJ1-1
TGCGCCAGCAGCCAAGATACGTTCCGCACTGAAGCTTTCTTT
CASSQDTFRTEAFF
>many|-|TRBV3-1|TRBJ2-7
TGTGCCAGCAGCCAACTGCAGGGACTCGAGCTCTACTTC
CASSQLQGLELYF
>-|-|TRBV7-2|TRBJ1-2
TGTGCCAGCAGCTTAGCCCCGGTCAGGGATGTGACCTTC
CASSLAPVRDVTF
>many|TRBD1|TRBV12-3/TRBV12-4|TRBJ1-2
TGTGCCAGTACCAGGGGGCGCTCGGGTGGCTACACCTTC
CASTRGRSGGYTF
>-|TRBD1|TRBV27|TRBJ1-2
TGTGCCAGCAGACAACAGGGGGCCCCGGGATGCTACACCTTC
CASRQQGAPGCYTF
>many|TRBD2|TRBV5-6|TRBJ2-7
TGTGCCAGCAGCCCTACGGGGGGGCGGGAGCTATACGAGCAGTACTTC
CASSPTGGRELYEQYF
>many|TRBD1|TRBV12-3/TRBV12-4|TRBJ2-2
TGTGCCAGCAGCCGGGGACAGGGAGAGACCGGGGAGCTGTTTTTT
CASSRGQGETGELFF
>-|TRBD1|TRBV7-8|TRBJ1-4
TGTGCCAGCAGCGCCAACAGGGGGCAGAATGAAAAACTGTTTTTT
CASSANRGQNEKLFF
>many|-|TRBV7-9|TRBJ2-1
TGTGCCAGCAGCTCCCTAGACAATGAGCAGTTCTTC
CASSSLDNEQFF
>few|-|TRBV5-1|TRBJ1-2
TGCGCCAGCAGCGGTGGTGCGGCTATTGGCTACACCTTC
CASSGGAAIGYTF